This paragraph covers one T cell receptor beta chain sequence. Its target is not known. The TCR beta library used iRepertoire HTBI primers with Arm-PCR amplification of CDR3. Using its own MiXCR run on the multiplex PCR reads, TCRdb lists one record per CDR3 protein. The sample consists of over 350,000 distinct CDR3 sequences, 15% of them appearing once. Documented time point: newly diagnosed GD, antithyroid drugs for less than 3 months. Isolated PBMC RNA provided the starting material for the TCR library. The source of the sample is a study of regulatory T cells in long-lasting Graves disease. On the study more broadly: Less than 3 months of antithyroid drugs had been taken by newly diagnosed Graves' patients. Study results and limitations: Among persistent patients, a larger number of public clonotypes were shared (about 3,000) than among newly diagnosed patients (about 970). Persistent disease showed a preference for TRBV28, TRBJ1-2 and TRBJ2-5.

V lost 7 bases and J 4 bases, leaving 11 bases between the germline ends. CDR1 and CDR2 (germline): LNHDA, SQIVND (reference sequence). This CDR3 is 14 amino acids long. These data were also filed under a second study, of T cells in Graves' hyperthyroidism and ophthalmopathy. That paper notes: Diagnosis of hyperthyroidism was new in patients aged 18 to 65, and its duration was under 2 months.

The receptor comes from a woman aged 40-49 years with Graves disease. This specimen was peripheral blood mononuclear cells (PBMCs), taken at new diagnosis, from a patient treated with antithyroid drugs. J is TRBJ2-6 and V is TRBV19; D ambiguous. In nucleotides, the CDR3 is TGTGCCAGTACTCGCACCTCGGGGGCCAACGTCCTGACTTTC. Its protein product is CASTRTSGANVLTF.